The sequence of this TCR beta chain was determined in a study of blood T cell repertoires in COVID-19. At the level of the study: PBMCs, B-cell-depleted T cells, or T cells were the source of the cDNA or gDNA that made up the material.

TCRdb's copy holds only in-frame clones and misses some; the assay was immunoSEQ multiplex PCR. The sample has 110,000 or so clones; 60% to 85% are singletons. Sequenced material: peripheral blood. This sequence was found in a man in his 70s with acute or convalescent COVID-19.

This CDR3 reads CASSTRNSGRGTDTQYF. CDR3 sequence (DNA): TGTGCCAGCAGCACCAGGAATAGCGGGAGAGGAACAGATACGCAGTATTTT. The J gene is TRBJ2-3, the V gene TRBV5-4; 9 bases align to TRBD2. The trim removed 4 bases at V and 3 bases at J, leaving 12 bases unmatched. Germline loops: CDR1 SGHNT, CDR2 YYREEE (reference sequence). CDR3 length: 17 amino acids.